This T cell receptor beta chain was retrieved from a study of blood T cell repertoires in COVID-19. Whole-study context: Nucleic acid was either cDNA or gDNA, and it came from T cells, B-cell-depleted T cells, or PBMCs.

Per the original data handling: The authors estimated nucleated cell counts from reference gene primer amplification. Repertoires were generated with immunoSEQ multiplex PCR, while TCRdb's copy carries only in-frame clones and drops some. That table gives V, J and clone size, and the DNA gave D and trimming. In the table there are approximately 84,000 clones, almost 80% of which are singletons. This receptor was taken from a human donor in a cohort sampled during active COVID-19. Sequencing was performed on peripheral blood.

CDR3 in amino acids: CAWSVGQVNEQYF. The CDR3 region has the DNA TGTGCCTGGAGTGTAGGACAGGTTAACGAGCAGTACTTC. The rearrangement links TRBV30 to TRBJ2-7, with 7 bases identical to TRBD1. Germline trimming cut 0 bases from V and 5 bases from J; bases unmatched to any gene: 4. The CDR3 sequence is 13 residues long. The V gene's germline CDR1 is GTSNPN and CDR2 SVGIG (reference sequence).